This T cell receptor beta chain was documented in a study of memory CD4+ T cells and cytomegalovirus serostatus. Study-wide points: Median bootstrapped AUC for CMV status was around 0.96 originally, 0.85 to 0.92 US-trained. The CMV-associated TCR signature appears largely within the CD4+ memory repertoire. CD4+ memory repertoires contained about two fifths of the 164 reported CMV TCRbeta sequences.

Methods used by the authors: After removing out-of-frame reads, under 2.5 million distinct TCRbeta sequences remained. Produced via immunoSEQ multiplex PCR; TCRdb's table is partial and in-frame only. The D gene and trimming were derived from the DNA, and the V and J assignments and clone size from that table. This sample has under 50,000 clones, with roughly 74% found just once. As regards this clone: Its antigen is unknown.

V dropped 7 bases and J dropped 0 bases, with 9 bases sitting between them. This CDR3 region has 14 residues. Germline loops: CDR1 ENHRY, CDR2 SYGVKD. Single viable CD3+CD4+CD8-CD45RO+ cells were sorted as the memory CD4+ T cells. The genes are TRBV10-3 and TRBJ2-2, with a possible D match to TRBD1 (6 bases). The specimen sequenced was memory CD4+ T cells from blood. The TCR sequence derives from an adult in good health and CMV-seropositive. CDR3 sequence reads: CAITDRTNTGELFF. DNA for the CDR3: TGTGCCATCACTGACAGGACGAACACCGGGGAGCTGTTTTTT.